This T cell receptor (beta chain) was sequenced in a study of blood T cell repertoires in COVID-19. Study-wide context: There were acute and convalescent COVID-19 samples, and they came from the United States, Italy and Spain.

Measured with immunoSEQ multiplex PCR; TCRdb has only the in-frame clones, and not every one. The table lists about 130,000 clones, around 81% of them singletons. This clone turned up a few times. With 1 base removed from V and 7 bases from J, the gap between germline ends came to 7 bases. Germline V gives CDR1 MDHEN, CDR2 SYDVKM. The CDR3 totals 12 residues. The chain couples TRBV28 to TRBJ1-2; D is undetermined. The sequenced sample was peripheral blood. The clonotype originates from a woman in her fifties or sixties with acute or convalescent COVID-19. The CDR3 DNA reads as TGTGCCAGCAGTTTATTAGTTAGTGGCTACACCTTC. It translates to CASSLLVSGYTF.